These 23 T cell receptor beta chains were all obtained from the same sample, sequenced in a study of cytomegalovirus exposure and HLA in healthy donors. The primer mix had 60 Vbeta and 13 Jbeta primers. Clones were read by immunoSEQ multiplex PCR, and TCRdb kept only the in-frame ones, dropping some. Among 99,000 or so clones, approximately 82% were seen once, and the ten largest hold 8.2%. Sequenced input: PBMCs. The source is a man aged 35-49 years in good health and CMV-seropositive.

This rearrangement joins TRBV10-3 to TRBJ2-7; 9 bases match TRBD2. The length of the CDR3 is 13 residues. The germline CDR1 and CDR2 sequences are ENHRY and SYGVKD. Trimming at V came to 4 bases and at J to 6 bases, leaving 4 bases not matched to a gene. The CDR3 spells CAISVLAGSEQYF. DNA of the CDR3: TGTGCCATCAGTGTTCTAGCGGGATCCGAGCAGTACTTC.

The chain combines TRBV27 with TRBJ2-5; no definite D call. Per the germline V gene, CDR1 is MNHEY and CDR2 is SMNVEV (reference sequence). With 4 bases removed from V and 4 bases from J, the gap between germline ends came to 16 bases. This CDR3 has 15 residues. The CDR3 region has the DNA TGTGCCAGCAGTTCTTTAGCCGGCACTACAGAGACCCAGTACTTC. It encodes CASSSLAGTTETQYF.

The chain carries TRBV14 and TRBJ1-1; TRBD1 matches 8 bases. J gave up 0 bases and V 3 bases, and 6 bases lay outside the gene matches. The CDR3 sequence is 16 residues long. Germline assignment: CDR1 SGHDN and CDR2 FVKESK. The CDR3 reads CASSHLTGALNTEAFF. DNA for the CDR3: TGTGCCAGCAGCCACCTGACAGGGGCTTTGAACACTGAAGCTTTCTTT.

This chain joins TRBV9 and TRBJ2-7; weak D call: TRBD2 (6 bases). This CDR3 comprises 13 residues. CDR1 SGDLS and CDR2 YYNGEE come from the germline V gene. Trimming took off 3 bases at V and 6 bases at J, with 13 bases between the two ends. The CDR3 here is CASSAGTSLEQYF. For the CDR3, the DNA is TGTGCCAGCAGCGCGGGGACTTCCCTCGAGCAGTACTTC.

In this sample, this clone turned up once. V usage is TRBV19 and J usage is TRBJ1-1; TRBD1 is a possible D gene (5 bases). The V end lost 5 bases, the J end lost 6 bases, and 13 bases lay between the germline ends. The germline gives CDR1 LNHDA, CDR2 SQIVND (reference sequence). This CDR3 region has 13 residues. The CDR3 reads CASSVTQGAEAFF. CDR3 nucleotide sequence: TGTGCCAGTAGTGTCACCCAGGGCGCTGAAGCTTTCTTT.

The chain uses TRBV4-2 and TRBJ1-3; tentative D call: TRBD1 (5 bases). V gave up 1 base and J gave up 2 bases, with 9 bases separating them. CDR1 LGHNA and CDR2 YNFKEQ come from the germline V gene. The CDR3 runs 15 residues. CDR3 DNA: TGTGCCAGCAGCCAAGTCAAGACAGCTGGAAACACCATATATTTT. It specifies CASSQVKTAGNTIYF.

The V and J genes are TRBV4-1 and TRBJ1-2; the match to TRBD1 covers 10 bases. Germline CDR1 MGHRA, CDR2 YSYEKL. The CDR3 covers 14 residues. With 4 bases clipped from V and 5 bases from J, the junction kept 4 bases outside the gene matches. CDR3 coding DNA: TGCGCCAGCAGCCCCGGGACAGGGGAATATGGCTACACCTTC. It yields the protein CASSPGTGEYGYTF.

For the CDR3, the DNA is TGTGCCAGCAGCGTATCTCTAGCGTCGCGTTCCTACAATGAGCAGTTCTTC. Protein: CASSVSLASRSYNEQFF. The V and J genes are TRBV7-9 and TRBJ2-1; TRBD2 might be the D (6 bases). The length of the CDR3 is 17 residues. V shed 5 bases and J shed 1 base, with 18 bases lying between them. The germline V gene has CDR1 SEHNR and CDR2 FQNEAQ (reference sequence).

The chain uses TRBV11-2 and TRBJ2-7, with 7 bases fitting TRBD1. This CDR3 comprises 17 residues. CDR1 and CDR2 (germline): SGHAT, FQNNGV. The V and J ends lost 5 bases and 4 bases, in that order; junction bases with no gene match: 17. The CDR3 protein is CASSPPLGTEAFYEQYF. As DNA, the CDR3 is TGTGCCAGCAGCCCGCCCCTTGGGACAGAAGCCTTTTACGAGCAGTACTTC.

The chain uses TRBV5-4 and TRBJ2-5; no firm D call. Germline V lookup: CDR1 SGHNT, CDR2 YYREEE (reference sequence). CDR3 length: 13 amino acids. Between the trimmed V and J ends, which lost 0 bases and 5 bases, there was a span of 8 bases. The CDR3 nucleotides are TGTGCCAGCAGCTTGGTCAACGGGGAGACCCAGTACTTC. Protein: CASSLVNGETQYF.

The chain combines TRBV18 with TRBJ1-5, with 9 bases matching TRBD1. The V gene end was trimmed by 3 bases and the J gene end by 2 bases; junction bases not matched to a gene: 5. CDR3 length: 16 amino acids. Germline V lookup: CDR1 KGHSH, CDR2 LQKENI. In DNA form, the CDR3 reads TGTGCCAGCTCACCGGGGACAGGGCAGGGCAATCAGCCCCAGCATTTT. This translates into CASSPGTGQGNQPQHF.

The chain is built from TRBV5-1 and TRBJ2-7, with TRBD1 as a possible D gene (6 bases). V lost 0 bases and J 2 bases, leaving 15 bases between the germline ends. Germline V gene sequence: CDR1 SGHRS, CDR2 YFSETQ. This CDR3 comprises 16 residues. CDR3 coding DNA: TGCGCCAGCAGCTTGGCCGGACAGCCTCCTACCTACGAGCAGTACTTC. Encoded protein: CASSLAGQPPTYEQYF.

This clone was seen a few times. Within the sample, other DNA sequences also encode this same CDR3. This rearrangement joins TRBV7-9 to TRBJ2-3, with 7 bases fitting TRBD1. The trim removed 5 bases at V and 4 bases at J, leaving 3 bases unmatched. Per the germline V gene, CDR1 is SEHNR and CDR2 is FQNEAQ (reference sequence). The CDR3 covers 13 residues. The CDR3 protein is CASSPRGPDTQYF. The DNA for the CDR3 is TGTGCCAGCAGCCCAAGGGGGCCAGATACGCAGTATTTT.

The sample holds one count of this clone. The V call is TRBV5-1, the J call TRBJ1-1; D gene ambiguous. CDR1 and CDR2 from the germline V gene are SGHRS and YFSETQ. V was clipped by 0 bases and J by 4 bases, with 10 bases between them. This CDR3 contains 14 residues. The CDR3 reads CASSLGSGSTEAFF. CDR3 nucleotide sequence: TGCGCCAGCAGCTTGGGGTCGGGGTCCACTGAAGCTTTCTTT.

This clone was seen more than once but under ten times. The chain employs TRBV7-2 and TRBJ2-1; D remains ambiguous. Trimming took off 7 bases at V and 3 bases at J, with 13 bases between the two ends. The CDR3 contains 14 residues. Germline V gene lookup returns CDR1 SGHTA and CDR2 FQGNSA. The CDR3 DNA reads as TGTGCCAGCACTCGAGAAGCCATCTACAATGAGCAGTTCTTC. Translation: CASTREAIYNEQFF.

This clone was detected only a few times. V is TRBV9 and J is TRBJ1-1; no reliable D call. The CDR3 consists of 16 residues. Trimming removed 0 bases at V and 4 bases at J, with 16 bases between. Germline lookup yields CDR1 SGDLS and CDR2 YYNGEE. Written as DNA, the CDR3 is TGTGCCAGCAGCGTAGGACCGGCGGGAGGGAGCACTGAAGCTTTCTTT. Its translation is CASSVGPAGGSTEAFF.

The chain couples TRBV10-2 to TRBJ2-1; 13 bases agree with TRBD2. The V segment lost 8 bases and the J segment 7 bases; nucleotides outside the gene matches: 5. There are 14 residues in the CDR3. Germline V gene sequence: CDR1 WSHSY, CDR2 SAAADI. CDR3 in amino acids: CASRGLAGDNEQFF. The CDR3 DNA sequence: TGCGCCAGCCGCGGACTAGCGGGGGATAATGAGCAGTTCTTC.

The rearrangement links TRBV5-8 to TRBJ1-3, with a weak D call TRBD1 (6 bases). The CDR3 runs 16 residues. CDR1 is SGHTS and CDR2 is YDEGEE in the germline V gene. The V end was cut by 0 bases, the J end by 4 bases, with 14 bases between. In nucleotides, the CDR3 is TGTGCCAGCAGCTTGGGTACAGGGCCGGGAGGAAACACCATATATTTT. Its protein product is CASSLGTGPGGNTIYF.

The CDR3 sequence is CASRGRYGYTF. The CDR3 nucleotides read TGTGCCAGCAGGGGCCGATATGGCTACACCTTC. This chain joins TRBV28 and TRBJ1-2; no definite D call. Germline V gene data show CDR1 as MDHEN and CDR2 as SYDVKM. The CDR3 covers 11 residues. The V end was cut by 6 bases, the J end by 5 bases, with 7 bases between.

The rearrangement joins TRBV11-2 to TRBJ2-7; no clear D. Germline values: CDR1 SGHAT, CDR2 FQNNGV. Trimming pared 3 bases from V and 3 bases from J, leaving 12 bases between. There are 14 residues in the CDR3. CDR3 region: CASSFSIPGYEQYF. CDR3 nucleotide sequence: TGTGCCAGCAGCTTTAGCATTCCCGGCTACGAGCAGTACTTC.

Turning to this clone: A read error is likely, as this CDR3 ends without the conserved phenylalanine or tryptophan. The chain uses TRBV5-1 and TRBJ2-3, with TRBD1 as a possible D gene (5 bases). V was clipped by 4 bases and J by 2 bases, with 14 bases between them. Per the germline V gene, CDR1 is SGHRS and CDR2 is YFSETQ. The CDR3 consists of 15 residues. CDR3 region: CASSPQDGSTDTQYL. The CDR3, as DNA: TGCGCCAGCAGCCCACAGGACGGATCCACAGATACGCAGTATCTT.

V gene TRBV28 combines with J gene TRBJ2-7, with D unclear. CDR1 is MDHEN, CDR2 SYDVKM, per germline. V lost 2 bases and J lost 6, with 11 bases in between. This CDR3 has 13 amino acids. In DNA form, the CDR3 reads TGTGCCAGCAGTTTACAGGCACCCCCCGAGCAGTACTTC. It yields the protein CASSLQAPPEQYF.

The chain employs TRBV6-5 and TRBJ2-5, with 7 bases lining up with TRBD2. The length of the CDR3 is 13 residues. Germline CDR1 is MNHEY and CDR2 is SVGAGI. J lost 5 bases, V lost 9 bases, and 9 bases had no gene match. The CDR3 nucleotides are TGTGCCAGTCGGCGCGGGAGCAGGGAGACCCAGTACTTC. Its protein is CASRRGSRETQYF.